Presented here are 18 T cell receptor beta chains from one specimen sequenced in a study of T-cell reconstitution after alpha-beta-depleted transplantation in children. Unique molecular identifiers were used in preparing the TCRbeta library. TCRdb re-called the PCR reads through MiXCR, storing one row per CDR3 protein. The sample holds some 120,000 distinct CDR3 sequences, about 9.3% seen once. This specimen was PBMCs, taken before TCRalphabeta/CD19-depleted stem cell transplant. The receptors come from a boy aged 2 to 10 with acute lymphoblastic leukemia, due to receive a stem cell transplant.

The chain is built from TRBV4-1 and TRBJ2-7; TRBD2 matches 16 bases. The J segment lost 3 bases and the V segment lost 4 bases, leaving 9 bases of the junction unmatched. The CDR3 loop spans 18 amino acids. The germline CDR1 and CDR2 sequences are MGHRA and YSYEKL. The CDR3 loop is CASSLAGLAGGRYYEQYF. CDR3 bases: TGCGCCAGCAGCCTTGCGGGACTAGCGGGAGGGCGTTACTACGAGCAGTACTTC.

This clonotype turned up a few times. J is TRBJ1-5 and V is TRBV12-3 or TRBV12-4; D call uncertain. The CDR3 is 16 residues long. V lost 2 bases, J lost 6 bases, and 17 bases lay in between. CDR3 DNA: TGTGCCAGCAGTTTAAAGTGGTCTCCGGGCGGTCAGCCCCAGCATTTT. It codes for CASSLKWSPGGQPQHF.

The chain couples TRBV20-1 to TRBJ2-2; D is unclear. V dropped 2 bases and J dropped 4 bases, with 11 bases sitting between them. CDR1 is DFQATT, CDR2 SNEGSKA, per germline (reference sequence). This CDR3 spans 14 amino acids. DNA for the CDR3: TGCAGTGCTAGACCCTTCATAGGCACCGGGGAGCTGTTTTTT. It yields the protein CSARPFIGTGELFF.

The J gene is TRBJ2-1, the V gene TRBV3-1; possible D gene TRBD1, 6 bases. This CDR3 region has 15 residues. V was cut by 7 bases and J by 4 bases, with 17 bases left in between. In germline, CDR1 is LGHDT, CDR2 YNNKEL (reference sequence). This chain's CDR3 is CASTRSGTTYNEQFF. CDR3 nucleotides: TGTGCCAGCACCCGATCCGGGACAACTTACAATGAGCAGTTCTTC.

The sample holds a few counts of this clonotype. The J gene is TRBJ2-1, the V gene TRBV5-1; D call uncertain. This CDR3 is 12 amino acids long. The V and J ends lost 0 bases and 11 bases respectively, with 9 bases between them. CDR1 SGHRS and CDR2 YFSETQ come from the germline V gene. The CDR3 region is CASSLGPTKQFF. The DNA for the CDR3 is TGCGCCAGCAGCTTGGGACCGACAAAGCAGTTCTTC.

V gene TRBV12-3 or TRBV12-4 combines with J gene TRBJ1-3; D uncertain. This CDR3 has 14 residues. The V end was cut by 1 base, the J end by 5 bases, with 9 bases between. The CDR3: CASSLVGLRNTIYF. In DNA, the CDR3 is TGTGCCAGCAGTTTAGTGGGTTTGCGAAACACCATATATTTT.

The chain is built from TRBV20-1 and TRBJ2-5; weak D call: TRBD2 (5 bases). The V end lost 0 bases, the J end lost 3 bases, and 11 bases lay between the germline ends. Germline CDR1 is DFQATT and CDR2 is SNEGSKA (reference sequence). This CDR3 spans 14 amino acids. CDR3 DNA sequence: TGCAGTGCTAGAGATCGGGGTAGCGAAGAGACCCAGTACTTC. It codes for CSARDRGSEETQYF.

This clonotype came up many times. This chain connects TRBV6-6 to TRBJ2-7, with D possibly matching TRBD1 (6 bases). Trimming took off 6 bases at V and 1 base at J, with 10 bases between the two ends. CDR3 length equals 13 residues. Germline V gene sequence: CDR1 MNHNY, CDR2 SVGAGI (reference sequence). This CDR3 reads CASRPTGSYEQYF. CDR3 nucleotide sequence: TGTGCCAGCAGGCCGACAGGATCCTACGAGCAGTACTTC.

At least ten counts were recorded for this clonotype. The chain joins TRBV12-3 or TRBV12-4 to TRBJ1-3, with TRBD1 as a possible D gene (5 bases). The ends were cut back, 6 bases at V and 4 bases at J, with 10 bases in the middle. CDR3 length: 13 residues. The CDR3 here is CASSPGGGNTIYF. The CDR3 bases are TGTGCCAGCAGCCCCGGGGGGGGAAACACCATATATTTT.

This rearrangement joins TRBV24-1 to TRBJ2-1; 7 bases fit TRBD1. In germline, CDR1 is KGHDR, CDR2 SFDVKD. The CDR3 is 14 amino acids. Germline trimming cut 4 bases from V and 2 bases from J; bases unmatched to any gene: 1. In DNA, the CDR3 is TGTGCCACCAGTGAGACAGGGCCCTACAATGAGCAGTTCTTC. This gives the protein CATSETGPYNEQFF.

In the case of this clonotype: Just one base apart from a much larger clone, this may be a read error. The chain carries TRBV5-1 and TRBJ2-1; 9 nucleotides align to TRBD2. The germline gives CDR1 SGHRS, CDR2 YFSETQ. This CDR3 is 20 amino acids long. Unmatched junction bases numbered 17, after V lost 0 bases and J lost 4 bases. The CDR3 coding sequence is TGCGCCAGCAGCTTGGATCGCGGGAGGGCCTCCTACCTTCTTTACAATGAGCAGTTCTTC. This translates into CASSLDRGRASYLLYNEQFF.

The chain links TRBV29-1 to TRBJ2-3, with D possibly matching TRBD1 (5 bases). The CDR3 has 14 amino acids. The germline V gene encodes CDR1 SQVTM and CDR2 ANQGSEA. The V end lost 3 bases, the J end lost 1 base, and 11 bases lay between the germline ends. CDR3 loop: CSVEADRRTDTQYF. CDR3 sequence (DNA): TGCAGCGTTGAGGCCGACAGACGCACAGATACGCAGTATTTT.

This clonotype was found a few times. The chain links TRBV6-5 to TRBJ1-1, with D perhaps TRBD1 (5 bases). The germline V and J ends were trimmed by 1 base and 0 bases, with 12 bases remaining between them. CDR1 is MNHEY and CDR2 is SVGAGI in the germline V gene. This CDR3 has 16 residues. The CDR3 DNA reads as TGTGCCAGCAGTTACTTGAGGGGAATCATGAACACTGAAGCTTTCTTT. It specifies CASSYLRGIMNTEAFF.

This clonotype was seen ten or more times. The V gene is TRBV7-8, the J gene TRBJ2-7, with 13 positions matching TRBD2. V was clipped by 5 bases and J by 0 bases; unmatched bases: 7. There are 17 residues in the CDR3. CDR1 is SGHVS and CDR2 is FQNEAQ in the germline V gene. The chain's CDR3 is CASSPGRTSGSSYEQYF. The CDR3 DNA follows: TGTGCCAGCAGCCCGGGACGGACTAGCGGGAGCTCCTACGAGCAGTACTTC. The full variable domain, completed using reference TRBV7-8 and TRBJ2-7, is GAGVSQSPRYKVAKRGQDVALRCDPISGHVSLFWYQQALGQGPEFLTYFQNEAQLDKSGLPSDRFFAERPEGSVSTLKIQRTQQEDSAVYLCASSPGRTSGSSYEQYFGPGTRLTVT.

The V gene is TRBV9, the J gene TRBJ2-1, with 8 bases lining up with TRBD2. The CDR3 runs to 16 residues. Germline CDR1 is SGDLS and CDR2 is YYNGEE. The J segment lost 4 bases and the V segment lost 3 bases, leaving 9 bases of the junction unmatched. The CDR3 protein is CASSALGTSGYNEQFF. For the CDR3, the DNA is TGTGCCAGCAGCGCCCTAGGCACTAGCGGTTACAATGAGCAGTTCTTC.

The chain joins TRBV7-8 to TRBJ2-1, with 10 bases lining up with TRBD2. V gave up 2 bases and J gave up 4 bases; unmatched junction bases: 8. There are 17 residues in the CDR3. The V gene's germline CDR1 is SGHVS and CDR2 FQNEAQ. In DNA, the CDR3 is TGTGCCAGCAGCTTATTCGCCGGGACTAGCGTATACAATGAGCAGTTCTTC. Protein product: CASSLFAGTSVYNEQFF.

This clonotype was observed a few times. CDR3 in amino acids: CASSSSGRSGELFF. For the CDR3, the DNA is TGCGCCAGCAGCTCTAGCGGGCGCTCCGGGGAGCTGTTTTTT. The chain couples TRBV5-1 to TRBJ2-2; TRBD2 aligns across 8 bases. CDR3 size: 14 residues. Trimming removed 3 bases from V and 6 bases from J; junction bases left unmatched: 4. Germline assignment: CDR1 SGHRS and CDR2 YFSETQ.

This clonotype has more than one count but fewer than ten. The chain recombines TRBV27 with TRBJ1-3; D remains ambiguous. Trimming left V 3 bases short and J 0 bases short, with 3 bases between. The CDR3 extends over 13 amino acids. Germline assignment: CDR1 MNHEY and CDR2 SMNVEV (reference sequence). This CDR3 is CASSFHSGNTIYF. In nucleotides, the CDR3 is TGTGCCAGCAGTTTCCACTCTGGAAACACCATATATTTT.